This note documents a single T cell receptor beta chain sequence. The V gene's germline CDR1 is MNHEY and CDR2 SVGAGI. The germline V and J ends were trimmed by 4 bases and 9 bases, with 7 bases remaining between them. This CDR3 region has 12 residues. The record originates from a study of T cell responses to AZD1222 COVID-19 vaccine. The protocol was immunoSEQ multiplex PCR, while the TCRdb copy is restricted to in-frame clones and leaves out a portion. Of approximately 120,000 clones in the sample, about 90% are singletons; the top ten hold 4.4%. The genes are TRBV6-5 and TRBJ1-6; no firm D call. This sequence was found in an adult in good health. This sample comprised peripheral blood, obtained on day 0 of MenACWY control vaccination. DNA of the CDR3: TGTGCCAGCAGTTTCCCCCTTTCACCCCTCCACTTT. Translation gives CASSFPLSPLHF.